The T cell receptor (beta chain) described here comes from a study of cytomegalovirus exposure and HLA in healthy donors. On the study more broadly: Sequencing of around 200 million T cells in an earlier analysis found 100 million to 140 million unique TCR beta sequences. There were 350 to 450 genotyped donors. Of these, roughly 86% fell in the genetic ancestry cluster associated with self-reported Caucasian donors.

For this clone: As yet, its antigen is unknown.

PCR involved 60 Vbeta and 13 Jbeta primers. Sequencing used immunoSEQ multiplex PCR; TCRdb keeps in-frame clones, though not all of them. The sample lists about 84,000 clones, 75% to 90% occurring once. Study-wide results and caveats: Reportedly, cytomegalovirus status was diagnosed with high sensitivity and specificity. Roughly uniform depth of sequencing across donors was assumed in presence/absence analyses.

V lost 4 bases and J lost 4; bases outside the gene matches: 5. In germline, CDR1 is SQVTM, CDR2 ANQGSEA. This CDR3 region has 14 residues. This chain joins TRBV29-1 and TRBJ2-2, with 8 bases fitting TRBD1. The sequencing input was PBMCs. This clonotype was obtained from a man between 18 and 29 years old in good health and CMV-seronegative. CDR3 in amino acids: CSVAPQGVTGELFF. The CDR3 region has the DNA TGCAGCGTTGCTCCACAGGGGGTCACCGGGGAGCTGTTTTTT.